This T cell receptor (beta chain) was profiled in a study of tumor-infiltrating lymphocytes in primary liver carcinoma. Whole-study context: These were node-negative, non-metastatic T1-T3 tumors of about 4.2 to 11 cm.

Study-wide findings and caveats: Tumor-adjacent and tumor-blood pairs displayed less overlap than did pairs of tumor regions. Tumors reached a significantly greater top-250-clone fraction than blood did (p = 0.039).

This clonotype was found many times. Its specificity is not known. RNA and DNA were co-extracted from approximately 20-30 mg of unsorted bulk tissue. The input was about 500 ng total RNA; TCR beta cDNA was made from it with a constant-region primer. Library construction for TCR beta comprised three nested multiplex PCR rounds performed with slightly modified ARM-PCR. TCRdb analysed the multiplex PCR reads with MiXCR anew, one entry per CDR3 protein. The sample lists about 75,000 distinct CDR3 sequences, 69% seen once, with approximately 26% in the top ten. The TCR was taken from a man between 40 and 49 years old with primary liver carcinoma and hepatitis B virus infection. Sequencing input: tumor-adjacent normal liver tissue.

The chain's CDR3 is CASSQEQRYEQYF. The CDR3, as DNA: TGCGCCAGCAGCCAAGAACAGCGCTACGAGCAGTACTTC. The J gene is TRBJ2-7, the V gene TRBV4-3, with D hard to call. This CDR3 region has 13 residues. Per germline, CDR1 LGHNA and CDR2 YSLEER. Trimming stripped 0 bases from V and 3 bases from J, with 6 bases between.